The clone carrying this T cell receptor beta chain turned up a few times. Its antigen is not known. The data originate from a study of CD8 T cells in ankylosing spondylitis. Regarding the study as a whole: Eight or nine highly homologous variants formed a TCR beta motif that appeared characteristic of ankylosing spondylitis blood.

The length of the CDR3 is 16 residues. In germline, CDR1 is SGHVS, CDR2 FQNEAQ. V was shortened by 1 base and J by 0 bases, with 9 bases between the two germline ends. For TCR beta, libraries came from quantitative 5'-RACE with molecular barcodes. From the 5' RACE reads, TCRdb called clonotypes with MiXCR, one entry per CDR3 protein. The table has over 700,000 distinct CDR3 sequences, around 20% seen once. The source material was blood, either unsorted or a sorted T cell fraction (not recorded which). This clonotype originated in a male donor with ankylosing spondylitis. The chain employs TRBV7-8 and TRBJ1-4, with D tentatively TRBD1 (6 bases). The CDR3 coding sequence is TGTGCCAGCAGCTTAGACAGGGATCCAACTAATGAAAAACTGTTTTTT. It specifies CASSLDRDPTNEKLFF.